Below are 20 T cell receptor beta chains sequenced from a single sample in a study of monozygotic twins with inflammatory bowel disease. TCRdb reanalyzed the 5' RACE reads and collapses them to one entry per CDR3 protein, without DNA. Here the sample table reports nearly 450,000 distinct CDR3 sequences. Material for sequencing was blood. These receptor sequences come from a human donor with ulcerative colitis or Crohn's disease, or a healthy co-twin of an affected twin (not recorded which).

The V and J genes are TRBV7-8 and TRBJ2-1; TCRdb outputs TRBD1, but without DNA this stays unchecked. This CDR3 contains 17 residues. Germline V CDR1 and CDR2: SGHVS, FQNEAQ. The chain's CDR3 is CASSLRLGQKAYNEQFF. The whole variable domain, filled in from reference TRBV7-8 and TRBJ2-1, reads GAGVSQSPRYKVAKRGQDVALRCDPISGHVSLFWYQQALGQGPEFLTYFQNEAQLDKSGLPSDRFFAERPEGSVSTLKIQRTQQEDSAVYLCASSLRLGQKAYNEQFFGPGTRLTVL.

The chain combines TRBV7-2 with TRBJ2-7. CDR3 size: 13 residues. Germline CDR1 and CDR2: SGHTA and FQGNSA. This CDR3 reads CASSSWTDGEQYF.

The rearrangement joins TRBV5-4 to TRBJ2-1; TCRdb's assignment of TRBD2 cannot be checked, as there is no DNA. Germline V gene lookup returns CDR1 SGHNT and CDR2 YYREEE (reference sequence). The CDR3 is made up of 17 amino acids. This chain's CDR3 is CASTNGAAGGPGNEQFF.

The chain recombines TRBV2 with TRBJ1-5; checking the TCRdb D call of TRBD1 is not possible without DNA. The germline CDR1 and CDR2 sequences are SNHLY and FYNNEI. This CDR3 contains 14 residues. CDR3 region: CASRAGTDNQPQHF.

The gene calls are TRBV5-6 and TRBJ1-5. The CDR3 length is 14 residues. Per germline, CDR1 SGHDT and CDR2 YYEEEE. CDR3 sequence: CASSLGSTNQPQHF.

V and J are TRBV11-2 and TRBJ2-3; lacking DNA, the TRBD2 call made by TCRdb goes unchecked. The CDR3 length is 15 residues. Germline V gives CDR1 SGHAT, CDR2 FQNNGV. The CDR3 loop is CASSLIAGSTDTQYF.

The chain combines TRBV4-1 with TRBJ1-6. The CDR3 covers 15 residues. Germline loops: CDR1 MGHRA, CDR2 YSYEKL. CDR3 region: CASSQEAGQRSPLHF.

This chain joins TRBV7-2 and TRBJ1-1. The CDR3 sequence is 13 residues long. Germline V gene sequence: CDR1 SGHTA, CDR2 FQGNSA. The CDR3 reads CASSPPGNAEAFF. The full variable domain, its missing parts supplied by reference TRBV7-2 and TRBJ1-1, is GAGVSQSPSNKVTEKGKDVELRCDPISGHTALYWYRQSLGQGLEFLIYFQGNSAPDKSGLPSDRFSAERTGGSVSTLTIQRTQQEDSAVYLCASSPPGNAEAFFGQGTRLTVV.

The chain joins TRBV6-6 to TRBJ1-5; TCRdb outputs TRBD1, but without DNA this stays unchecked. The CDR3 is made up of 14 amino acids. In germline, CDR1 is MNHNY, CDR2 SVGAGI (reference sequence). CDR3 sequence reads: CASSFGMGDQPQHF.

The J gene is TRBJ1-2, the V gene TRBV20-1. This CDR3 is built from 12 residues. Germline assignment: CDR1 DFQATT and CDR2 SNEGSKA (reference sequence). The CDR3 spells CSAGGSGFGYTF.

The V and J genes are TRBV29-1 and TRBJ2-2; without DNA, the TCRdb call of TRBD1 cannot be checked. CDR1 and CDR2 (germline): SQVTM, ANQGSEA. The CDR3 runs 14 residues. CDR3 residues: CSVVQGADTGELFF.

This chain uses TRBV5-1 with TRBJ1-1; there is no DNA to check the TCRdb D call of TRBD1. This CDR3 region has 15 residues. The V gene's germline CDR1 is SGHRS and CDR2 YFSETQ. The CDR3 loop is CASSPLPAQGTEAFF.

This chain links TRBV5-5 with TRBJ2-1; absent DNA, TCRdb's TRBD2 call cannot be checked. Germline V CDR1 and CDR2: SGHKS, YYEKEE (reference sequence). This CDR3 is 14 amino acids long. CDR3 sequence reads: CASSGRLAPNEQFF.

The chain links TRBV5-1 to TRBJ2-7; TCRdb returns TRBD1, unconfirmable since there is no DNA. The CDR3 has 14 amino acids. Germline assignment: CDR1 SGHRS and CDR2 YFSETQ. The CDR3 region is CASSLSAGVREQYF. The full variable domain, its missing parts supplied by reference TRBV5-1 and TRBJ2-7, is KAGVTQTPRYLIKTRGQQVTLSCSPISGHRSVSWYQQTPGQGLQFLFEYFSETQRNKGNFPGRFSGRQFSNSRSEMNVSTLELGDSALYLCASSLSAGVREQYFGPGTRLTVT.

V gene TRBV5-1 combines with J gene TRBJ1-1; TCRdb reports TRBD1, a call that lacks DNA to check it against. Looked up from germline, CDR1 is SGHRS and CDR2 is YFSETQ. This CDR3 contains 15 residues. The CDR3 spells CASSKGTEGSTEAFF.

The rearrangement links TRBV4-2 to TRBJ2-7. This CDR3 has 14 residues. Per germline, CDR1 LGHNA and CDR2 YNFKEQ. CDR3 loop: CASSQEESSYEQYF.

This sequence joins TRBV27 and TRBJ2-7. The CDR3 loop spans 14 amino acids. Germline V gives CDR1 MNHEY, CDR2 SMNVEV (reference sequence). The CDR3 region is CASSLSSRKYEQYF.

The chain carries TRBV28 and TRBJ2-3; TCRdb's assignment of TRBD1 cannot be checked, as there is no DNA. CDR1 is MDHEN and CDR2 is SYDVKM in the germline V gene. The CDR3 spans 15 residues. This chain's CDR3 is CASSFGTGTTDTQYF.

V gene TRBV7-3 combines with J gene TRBJ2-2; TCRdb proposes TRBD2, but this gene call is untestable without DNA. The length of the CDR3 is 13 residues. Germline V gene sequence: CDR1 SGHTA, CDR2 FQGTGA. The CDR3 protein is CASSRGPTGELFF. Full variable domain (missing parts from reference TRBV7-3 and TRBJ2-2): GAGVSQTPSNKVTEKGKYVELRCDPISGHTALYWYRQSLGQGPEFLIYFQGTGAADDSGLPNDRFFAVRPEGSVSTLKIQRTERGDSAVYLCASSRGPTGELFFGEGSRLTVL.

The rearrangement joins TRBV12-3 or TRBV12-4 to TRBJ2-1; as DNA is missing, the TRBD2 call by TCRdb cannot be tested. The CDR3 is 15 residues long. This CDR3 reads CASSLAGGGNNEQFF.